These 7 T cell receptor beta chains share one sample of origin, sequenced in a study of blood T cell repertoires in COVID-19. This table comes from immunoSEQ multiplex PCR, and its TCRdb copy is limited to in-frame clones, with some not included. The repertoire holds 300,000 to 350,000 clones, with approximately 92% as singletons. The sample taken for sequencing was peripheral blood. The receptors originated from a woman aged 25 to 39 with COVID-19, enrolled during active disease.

The CDR3 reads CASSIAVSGWGYEQYF. For the CDR3, the DNA is TGTGCCAGTAGTATCGCCGTAAGCGGGTGGGGCTACGAGCAGTACTTC. The chain joins TRBV19 to TRBJ2-7, with D possibly being TRBD2 (6 bases). V was clipped by 3 bases and J by 3 bases, with 18 bases between them. This CDR3 spans 16 amino acids. CDR1 LNHDA and CDR2 SQIVND come from the germline V gene (reference sequence).

The chain carries TRBV2 and TRBJ2-1, with D possibly being TRBD2 (6 bases). The ends were cut back, 7 bases at V and 1 base at J, with 14 bases in the middle. The CDR3 is 15 residues long. Germline V lookup: CDR1 SNHLY, CDR2 FYNNEI. The CDR3 region is CASTHRETSYNEQFF. CDR3 coding DNA: TGTGCCAGCACCCACCGGGAGACGTCCTACAATGAGCAGTTCTTC.

The chain uses TRBV11-3 and TRBJ2-6; 8 positions match TRBD2. The CDR3 spans 18 residues. The J segment lost 0 bases and the V segment lost 3 bases, leaving 7 bases of the junction unmatched. The germline CDR1 and CDR2 sequences are SGHNT and YENEEA. The CDR3 DNA reads as TGTGCCAGCAGCTTGGGACCCGGGAGGGGCTCTGGGGCCAACGTCCTGACTTTC. Its protein is CASSLGPGRGSGANVLTF. Full variable domain (remainder filled in from reference TRBV11-3 and TRBJ2-6): EAGVVQSPRYKIIEKKQPVAFWCNPISGHNTLYWYLQNLGQGPELLIRYENEEAVDDSQLPKDRFSAERLKGVDSTLKIQPAELGDSAVYLCASSLGPGRGSGANVLTFGAGSRLTVL.

This clone was picked up a small number of times. The chain links TRBV2 to TRBJ2-3; no definite D call. Trimming took 3 bases from V and 5 from J, leaving 6 bases between them. CDR3 length: 12 residues. Germline V gives CDR1 SNHLY, CDR2 FYNNEI. The CDR3 coding sequence is TGTGCCAGCAGTGATAGTCAAGATACGCAGTATTTT. As protein: CASSDSQDTQYF.

CDR3 protein: CASSPGHLEAFF. As DNA, the CDR3 is TGCGCCAGCAGCCCCGGACACCTTGAAGCTTTCTTT. This chain joins TRBV10-1 and TRBJ1-1; D may be TRBD1 (5 bases). V lost 6 bases, J lost 7 bases, and 12 bases lay in between. CDR1 WNHNN and CDR2 SYGVQD come from the germline V gene (reference sequence). The length of the CDR3 is 12 residues.

The gene calls are TRBV28 and TRBJ2-5, with TRBD2 matching over 7 bases. V lost 1 base and J lost 2; bases outside the gene matches: 1. The germline V gene has CDR1 MDHEN and CDR2 SYDVKM. The CDR3 is 14 amino acids. The CDR3 protein is CASSLLGGQETQYF. For the CDR3, the DNA is TGTGCCAGCAGTTTATTGGGGGGGCAAGAGACCCAGTACTTC.

V and J are TRBV5-1 and TRBJ2-2; D gene uncertain. This CDR3 is built from 14 residues. CDR1 is SGHRS, CDR2 YFSETQ, per germline. Trimming pared 1 base from V and 4 bases from J, leaving 8 bases between. CDR3 DNA sequence: TGCGCCAGCAGCTTGAAAGTGAGCACCGGGGAGCTGTTTTTT. Residues: CASSLKVSTGELFF.